This TCR beta chain was retrieved from a study of blood T cell repertoires in COVID-19. Study as a whole: Collection of acute and convalescent COVID-19 samples took place in the United States, Italy and Spain. T cells, B-cell-depleted T cells, or PBMCs provided the cDNA or gDNA that served as material.

Original analysis: The assay estimated nucleated cells by amplifying reference gene primers. The table came from immunoSEQ multiplex PCR; TCRdb's copy has only in-frame clones and leaves some out. The V and J calls and clone size come from that table; D and trimming were worked out from the DNA. The sample comprises 250,000 to 300,000 clones, around nine tenths of which are singletons, and about 0.94% rests with the top ten. Looked up from germline, CDR1 is MNHEY and CDR2 is SVGAGI. V was clipped by 10 bases and J by 4 bases; unmatched bases: 10. This CDR3 comprises 14 residues. Specimen: peripheral blood. The rearrangement links TRBV6-5 to TRBJ1-3, with 7 nucleotides matching TRBD1. The receptor's source is a woman between 40 and 50 years old who had recovered from COVID-19. The CDR3 region is CAISTGPGGNTIYF. CDR3 nucleotides: TGTGCCATCTCGACAGGGCCCGGAGGAAACACCATATATTTT.